The rows below give T cell receptor beta chains drawn from one sample of a study of cytomegalovirus exposure and HLA in healthy donors. The protocol was immunoSEQ multiplex PCR, while the TCRdb copy is restricted to in-frame clones and leaves out a portion. The data show about 130,000 clones, under 80% seen once. Material: PBMCs. These receptors were taken from a man aged 18 to 35 in good health and CMV-seropositive. CDR3s include the opening cysteine and the closing phenylalanine or tryptophan. A D gene is named only where the DNA matches it firmly. Clone size is given for some rows only: seen once, a few or many times, or a class if the clone is expanded.

abundance	v_gene	j_gene	d_gene	CDR3aa	CDR3nt
.	TRBV6-5	TRBJ1-3	.	CASSRDSVSGNTIYF	TGTGCCAGCAGCCGCGACAGCGTCTCTGGAAACACCATATATTTT
few	TRBV19	TRBJ1-1	.	CASTNLLNTEAFF	TGTGCCAGTACTAACCTTTTGAACACTGAAGCTTTCTTT
.	TRBV7-9	TRBJ1-6	.	CASSLGAGYNSPLHF	TGTGCCAGCAGCTTAGGGGCAGGATATAATTCACCCCTCCACTTT
.	TRBV5-6	TRBJ2-3	.	CASSPTTDTQYF	TGTGCCAGCAGCCCTACCACAGATACGCAGTATTTT
once	TRBV28	TRBJ2-7	TRBD2	CASRTSGTVYEQYF	TGTGCCAGCAGGACTAGCGGGACCGTCTACGAGCAGTACTTC
.	TRBV6-6	TRBJ2-1	TRBD2	CGWAGESDEQFF	TGTGGGTGGGCGGGAGAAAGTGATGAGCAGTTCTTC
.	TRBV19	TRBJ1-1	TRBD1	CASSRGQGITEAFF	TGTGCCAGTAGTCGGGGACAGGGGATCACTGAAGCTTTCTTT
few	TRBV2	TRBJ1-4	.	CASTLGVWGEKLFF	TGTGCCAGCACCCTCGGGGTATGGGGAGAAAAACTGTTTTTT
few	TRBV27	TRBJ2-1	TRBD2	CASSRTSGVNEQFF	TGTGCCAGCAGTCGGACTAGCGGGGTCAATGAGCAGTTCTTC
.	TRBV15	TRBJ1-2	.	CATSRDRGGISYTF	TGTGCCACCAGCAGAGATCGGGGTGGGATTAGCTACACCTTC
few	TRBV4-1	TRBJ1-1	.	CASSQDTRGGTEAFF	TGCGCCAGCAGCCAAGATACCCGAGGGGGCACTGAAGCTTTCTTT
.	TRBV5-4	TRBJ2-3	TRBD2	CASSGGLAGGLDTQYF	TGTGCCAGCAGCGGGGGACTAGCGGGGGGGCTAGATACGCAGTATTTT
.	TRBV6-1	TRBJ2-5	TRBD1	CASSETTGGETQYF	TGTGCCAGCAGCGAGACTACAGGGGGGGAGACCCAGTACTTC
.	TRBV7-2	TRBJ1-1	.	CASSPGSMNTEAFF	TGTGCCAGCAGCCCCGGGTCAATGAACACTGAAGCTTTCTTT
.	TRBV4-3	TRBJ2-7	TRBD2	CASSQDGGEGSYEQYF	TGCGCCAGCAGCCAAGATGGGGGGGAAGGGTCCTACGAGCAGTACTTC
.	TRBV2	TRBJ1-1	TRBD1	CASTRDRENTEAFF	TGTGCCAGCACCCGGGACAGAGAAAACACTGAAGCTTTCTTT
.	TRBV5-1	TRBJ2-3	TRBD2	CASSIGTSGRTDTQYF	TGCGCCAGCAGCATAGGGACTAGCGGGAGAACAGATACGCAGTATTTT
.	TRBV28	TRBJ1-3	.	CASSPAGLGNTIYF	TGTGCCAGCAGTCCAGCAGGGCTGGGAAACACCATATATTTT
.	TRBV27	TRBJ1-1	.	CASSFVGGNTEAFF	TGTGCCAGCAGTTTTGTGGGGGGGAACACTGAAGCTTTCTTT
few	TRBV7-2	TRBJ2-7	.	CASSRAKLGGYEQYF	TGTGCCAGCAGCCGTGCCAAATTGGGGGGCTACGAGCAGTACTTC
.	TRBV5-1	TRBJ2-3	TRBD1	CASMEQGADTQYF	TGCGCCAGCATGGAACAGGGGGCAGATACGCAGTATTTT
.	TRBV2	TRBJ1-1	.	CASHRGVNTEAFF	TGTGCCAGCCATCGGGGGGTGAACACTGAAGCTTTCTTT
.	TRBV6-5	TRBJ1-6	.	CASFDGVWNSPLHF	TGTGCCAGCTTCGACGGGGTCTGGAATTCACCCCTCCACTTT
few	TRBV2	TRBJ1-1	.	CASSERTDGGMNTEAFF	TGTGCCAGCAGTGAAAGGACGGACGGAGGAATGAACACTGAAGCTTTCTTT
.	TRBV7-2	TRBJ2-6	TRBD1	CASSFGTGLSGANVLTF	TGTGCCAGCAGCTTTGGGACAGGGTTGTCTGGGGCCAACGTCCTGACTTTC
.	TRBV27	TRBJ1-2	.	CASSFSGPAFSYTF	TGTGCCAGCAGTTTTTCTGGGCCGGCTTTCAGCTACACCTTC
.	TRBV12-5	TRBJ2-1	.	CASGLVLGGSGNEQFF	TGTGCTAGTGGTTTGGTACTGGGGGGTTCTGGCAATGAGCAGTTCTTC
.	TRBV2	TRBJ2-3	.	CATKTDLADSDTQYF	TGTGCCACCAAAACGGATCTAGCTGACTCAGATACGCAGTATTTT
.	TRBV27	TRBJ1-2	TRBD1	CASSLQGIYGYTF	TGTGCCAGCAGTCTACAGGGGATCTATGGCTACACCTTC
.	TRBV7-9	TRBJ2-3	TRBD2	CASSLATLAGDRDTQYF	TGTGCCAGCAGCTTAGCGACGTTAGCGGGAGATCGAGATACGCAGTATTTT
once	TRBV6-5	TRBJ2-1	TRBD2	CASSRTSGGYNEQFF	TGTGCCAGCAGCCGGACTAGCGGGGGCTACAATGAGCAGTTCTTC
.	TRBV7-9	TRBJ2-1	TRBD2	CASSDGRAGEQFF	TGTGCCAGCAGTGACGGGAGGGCCGGTGAGCAGTTCTTC
.	TRBV7-2	TRBJ2-7	.	CASSSSGAYEQYF	TGTGCCAGCAGCTCCTCAGGCGCCTACGAGCAGTACTTC
.	TRBV21-1	TRBJ1-5	.	CASSQRENIYSNQPQHF	TGTGCCAGCAGTCAGAGGGAAAATATTTATAGCAATCAGCCCCAGCATTTT
.	TRBV21-1	TRBJ2-7	.	CARAGFLYEQYF	TGTGCCAGGGCAGGGTTCCTCTACGAGCAGTACTTC
.	TRBV6-1	TRBJ2-3	TRBD2	CASRLAGGDTQYF	TGTGCCAGCCGACTAGCGGGAGGAGATACGCAGTATTTT
.	TRBV15	TRBJ2-7	.	CATSSWGGRSTYEQYF	TGTGCCACCAGCAGCTGGGGGGGCCGCAGCACCTACGAGCAGTACTTC
.	TRBV2	TRBJ1-1	.	CASSSTELNTEAFF	TGTGCCAGCAGCTCGACAGAACTGAACACTGAAGCTTTCTTT
.	TRBV25-1	TRBJ1-4	.	CASSDGQHNEKLFF	TGTGCCAGCAGCGACGGACAGCACAATGAAAAACTGTTTTTT
.	TRBV19	TRBJ2-1	TRBD2	CASSTDVAGVMFEQFF	TGTGCCAGTAGTACCGACGTAGCGGGAGTAATGTTTGAGCAGTTCTTC
.	TRBV11-2	TRBJ2-7	.	CASRPIRGATYEQYF	TGTGCCAGCCGGCCTATCAGGGGCGCAACCTACGAGCAGTACTTC
.	TRBV5-1	TRBJ1-2	.	CASSQEIGGLDYGYTF	TGCGCCAGCAGCCAAGAGATTGGGGGCCTTGACTATGGCTACACCTTC
once	TRBV28	TRBJ2-1	.	CASSLGGGALNEQFF	TGTGCCAGCAGTTTAGGAGGGGGCGCGCTCAATGAGCAGTTCTTC
.	TRBV6-6	TRBJ2-3	TRBD1	CASSTTGVATQYF	TGTGCCAGCAGTACGACAGGGGTGGCTACGCAGTATTTT
once	TRBV18	TRBJ1-2	TRBD1	CASSPRDRVHYGYTF	TGTGCCAGCTCACCGAGGGACAGGGTACACTATGGCTACACCTTC